The clone carrying this TCR beta chain was observed a few times. As yet, its antigen is unknown. Germline V gene lookup returns CDR1 MNHEY and CDR2 SVGAGI. Germline trimming cut 2 bases from V and 8 bases from J; bases unmatched to any gene: 11. This CDR3 spans 15 amino acids. The data were obtained in a study of vaccination effects on CD4 cells after COVID-19. General observations from the study: Among infection- and vaccine-induced clones, marked clonal contraction occurred late after vaccination.

Repertoires were generated with immunoSEQ multiplex PCR, while TCRdb's copy carries only in-frame clones and drops some. Of 65,000 to 90,000 clones listed, about four fifths are singletons. With the ViraFEST assay, the study expanded antigen-specific CD4+ T cells using viral peptide pools, then sequenced them. The culture ran for around ten days before CD4+ T cells were isolated. No vaccinee had earlier SARS-CoV-2 infection, and nucleocapsid antibodies were negative. Wells containing 1.5 million to 2.5 million PBMC each were cultured with 9 to 10 IU/ml IL-2 and 8.5 to 10 ug/ml peptides. Sample: CD4+ T cells from PBMCs cultured with HCoV-NL63 spike peptides, taken before COVID-19 vaccination. The rearrangement joins TRBV6-5 to TRBJ1-2; 7 bases align to TRBD1. This clonotype was obtained from a human donor who received a COVID-19 vaccine. The CDR3 reads CASSYGNTGAGGYTF. The CDR3, as DNA: TGTGCCAGCAGTTACGGAAATACAGGGGCGGGGGGCTACACCTTC.